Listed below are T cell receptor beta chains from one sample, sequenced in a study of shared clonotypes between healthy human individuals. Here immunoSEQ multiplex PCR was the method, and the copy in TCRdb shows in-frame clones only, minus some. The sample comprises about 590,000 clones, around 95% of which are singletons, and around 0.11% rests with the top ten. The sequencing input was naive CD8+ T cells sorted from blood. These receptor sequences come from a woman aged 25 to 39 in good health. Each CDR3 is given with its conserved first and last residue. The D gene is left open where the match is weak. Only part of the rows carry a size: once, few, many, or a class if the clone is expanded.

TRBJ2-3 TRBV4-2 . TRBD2 CASSQVVSGLAGGTDTQYF TGTGCCAGCAGCCAAGTGGTCTCCGGCCTAGCGGGGGGCACAGATACGCAGTATTTT
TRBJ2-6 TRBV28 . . CASSSSPSGSGANVLTF TGTGCCAGCAGTTCATCCCCGTCGGGCTCTGGGGCCAACGTCCTGACTTTC
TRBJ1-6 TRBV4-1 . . CASSQDRGSSPLHF TGCGCCAGCAGCCAAGACAGGGGATCTTCACCCCTCCACTTT
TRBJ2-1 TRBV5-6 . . CASRDGPYNEQFF TGTGCCAGCAGAGACGGCCCCTACAATGAGCAGTTCTTC
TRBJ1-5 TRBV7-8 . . CASSSQPGSNQPQHF TGTGCCAGCAGCTCCCAACCAGGCTCTAATCAGCCCCAGCATTTT
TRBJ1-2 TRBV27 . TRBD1 CASRTGGYGYTF TGTGCCAGCAGGACAGGGGGTTATGGCTACACCTTC
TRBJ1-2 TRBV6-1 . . CASSREASYGYTF TGTGCCAGCAGCAGGGAAGCCTCTTATGGCTACACCTTC
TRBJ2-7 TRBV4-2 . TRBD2 CASSQEKAGVSYEQYF TGTGCCAGCAGCCAAGAAAAAGCGGGAGTCTCCTACGAGCAGTACTTC
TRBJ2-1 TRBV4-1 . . CASRPTGTKWNNEQFF TGCGCCAGCAGACCGACCGGGACCAAATGGAACAATGAGCAGTTCTTC
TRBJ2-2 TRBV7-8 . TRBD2 CASSLGLAGTGELFF TGTGCCAGCAGCCTGGGACTAGCGGGAACCGGGGAGCTGTTTTTT
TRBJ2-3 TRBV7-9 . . CASSMITDTQYF TGTGCCAGCAGCATGATCACAGATACGCAGTATTTT
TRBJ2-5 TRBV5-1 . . CASSPGLGSREETQYF TGCGCCAGCAGCCCTGGGTTAGGGTCTAGAGAGGAGACCCAGTACTTC
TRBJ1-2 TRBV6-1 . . CASLDSPNYGYTF TGTGCCAGCTTGGACAGTCCTAACTATGGCTACACCTTC
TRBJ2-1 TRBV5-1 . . CASSLSGPFNEQFF TGCGCCAGCAGCTTGAGCGGACCTTTCAATGAGCAGTTCTTC
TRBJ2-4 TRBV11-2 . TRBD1 CASSFSGQGIELAKNIQYF TGTGCCAGCAGCTTTTCGGGACAGGGGATTGAACTAGCCAAAAACATTCAGTACTTC
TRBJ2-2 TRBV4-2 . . CASSQDPSLGGELFF TGTGCCAGCAGCCAAGACCCTTCACTCGGCGGGGAGCTGTTTTTT
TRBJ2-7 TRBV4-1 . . CASSQNRDTYEQYF TGCGCCAGCAGCCAAAACCGGGACACCTACGAGCAGTACTTC
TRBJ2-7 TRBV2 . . CASLLDRQTYEQYF TGTGCCAGCCTACTAGACAGGCAAACCTACGAGCAGTACTTC
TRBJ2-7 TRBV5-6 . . CASSLGGSHEQYF TGTGCCAGCAGCTTAGGAGGGAGCCACGAGCAGTACTTC
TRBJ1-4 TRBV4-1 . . CASSQGVGYPATNEKLFF TGCGCCAGCAGCCAAGGTGTAGGGTACCCGGCAACTAATGAAAAACTGTTTTTT
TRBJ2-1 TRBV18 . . CASSPRETLWDDNEQFF TGTGCCAGCTCACCACGAGAGACATTGTGGGATGACAATGAGCAGTTCTTC
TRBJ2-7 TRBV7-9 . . CASSLTGTGEQYF TGTGCCAGCAGCTTAACGGGGACGGGGGAGCAGTACTTC
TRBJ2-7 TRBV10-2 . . CASRSYEQYF TGCGCCAGCAGGTCCTACGAGCAGTACTTC
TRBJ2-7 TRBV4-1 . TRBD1 CASSLRQGAYEQYF TGCGCCAGCAGCCTCCGACAGGGGGCGTACGAGCAGTACTTC
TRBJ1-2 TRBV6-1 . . CASSEDVDAYGYTF TGTGCCAGCAGTGAAGATGTAGACGCCTATGGCTACACCTTC
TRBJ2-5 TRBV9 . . CASSNPQETQYF TGTGCCAGCAGCAACCCCCAAGAGACCCAGTACTTC
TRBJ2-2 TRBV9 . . CASSLNWNTGELFF TGTGCCAGCAGCCTAAATTGGAACACCGGGGAGCTGTTTTTT
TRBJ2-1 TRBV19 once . CASSVTSYQYNEQFF TGTGCCAGTAGTGTCACTAGTTATCAGTACAATGAGCAGTTCTTC
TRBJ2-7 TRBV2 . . CASTESVSYEQYF TGTGCCAGCACGGAGTCAGTCTCCTACGAGCAGTACTTC
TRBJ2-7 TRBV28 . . CASSFPRGGSYEQYF TGTGCCAGCAGTTTTCCCCGTGGGGGCTCCTACGAGCAGTACTTC
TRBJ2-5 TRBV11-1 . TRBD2 CASSNPGLAGDETQYF TGTGCCAGCAGTAATCCGGGACTAGCGGGAGATGAGACCCAGTACTTC
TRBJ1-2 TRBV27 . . CASSFGGNAYGYTF TGTGCCAGCAGTTTCGGTGGAAACGCCTATGGCTACACCTTC
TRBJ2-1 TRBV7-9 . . CASSRGSNEQFF TGTGCCAGCAGCCGCGGATCTAATGAGCAGTTCTTC
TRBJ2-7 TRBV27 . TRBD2 CASRVAGGPWEQYF TGTGCCAGCAGAGTAGCGGGAGGCCCCTGGGAGCAGTACTTC
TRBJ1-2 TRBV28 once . CASSLEGGYGYTF TGTGCCAGCAGTTTAGAGGGGGGCTATGGCTACACCTTC
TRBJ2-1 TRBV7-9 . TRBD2 CASSRTSGRDNEQFF TGTGCCAGCAGCCGGACTAGCGGGAGGGACAATGAGCAGTTCTTC
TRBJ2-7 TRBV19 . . CASSWGLAASYEQYF TGTGCCAGTAGTTGGGGGCTAGCGGCATCCTACGAGCAGTACTTC
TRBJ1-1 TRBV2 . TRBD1 CASSQDRLGTEAFF TGTGCCAGCAGTCAGGACAGGTTAGGCACTGAAGCTTTCTTT
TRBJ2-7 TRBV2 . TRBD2 CASSEDGTSGRVYEQYF TGTGCCAGCAGTGAGGACGGGACTAGCGGGAGGGTGTACGAGCAGTACTTC
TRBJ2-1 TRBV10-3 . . CAVLPEDYNEQFF TGTGCCGTCCTGCCCGAAGATTACAATGAGCAGTTCTTC
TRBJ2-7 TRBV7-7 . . CASSDGQGYEQYF TGTGCCAGCAGCGACGGGCAGGGATACGAGCAGTACTTC
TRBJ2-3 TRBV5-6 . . CASSLGNTQYF TGTGCCAGCAGCTTGGGAAATACGCAGTATTTT
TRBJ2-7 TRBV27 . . CASSFSWGERGYEQYF TGTGCCAGCAGTTTCAGTTGGGGGGAGAGAGGCTACGAGCAGTACTTC
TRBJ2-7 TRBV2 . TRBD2 CASRWTSGSPGYEQYF TGTGCCAGCAGGTGGACTAGCGGGAGTCCTGGCTACGAGCAGTACTTC
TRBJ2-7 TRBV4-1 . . CASSQDRTPLGTYEQYF TGCGCCAGCAGCCAAGATCGGACACCCTTAGGAACGTACGAGCAGTACTTC
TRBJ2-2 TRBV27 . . CASSLLNPRYTGELFF TGTGCCAGCAGTCTCCTAAACCCCCGCTACACCGGGGAGCTGTTTTTT
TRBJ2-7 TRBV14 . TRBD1 CASSQWGQGAITYEQYF TGTGCCAGCAGCCAATGGGGACAGGGGGCGATAACCTACGAGCAGTACTTC
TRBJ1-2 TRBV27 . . CASSLGEASGYTF TGTGCCAGCAGTTTGGGGGAGGCGAGTGGCTACACCTTC
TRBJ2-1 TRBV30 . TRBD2 CAWSVLAGEVRNEQFF TGTGCCTGGAGTGTACTGGCGGGAGAGGTTCGCAATGAGCAGTTCTTC
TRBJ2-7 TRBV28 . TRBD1 CASGDRVDPASEQYF TGTGCCAGCGGGGACAGGGTTGACCCAGCCAGCGAGCAGTACTTC
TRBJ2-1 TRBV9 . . CASSVANVRSYNEQFF TGTGCCAGCAGCGTAGCAAACGTTCGCTCCTACAATGAGCAGTTCTTC
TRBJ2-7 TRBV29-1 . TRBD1 CSAETGTDYEQYF TGCAGCGCGGAGACCGGGACAGATTACGAGCAGTACTTC
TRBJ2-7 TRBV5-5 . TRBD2 CASSFRAGPPGEQYF TGTGCCAGCAGCTTCCGAGCGGGGCCCCCCGGCGAGCAGTACTTC
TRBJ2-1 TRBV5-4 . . CASSLGPGAGVREQFF TGTGCCAGCAGCTTGGGCCCAGGGGCGGGAGTTCGCGAGCAGTTCTTC
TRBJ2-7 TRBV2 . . CASSFFHEQYF TGTGCCAGCAGTTTCTTCCACGAGCAGTACTTC
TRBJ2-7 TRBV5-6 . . CASSLGGLLSPYEQYF TGTGCCAGCAGCTTGGGAGGGCTTTTATCCCCCTACGAGCAGTACTTC
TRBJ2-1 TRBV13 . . CASSLADNGQQFF TGTGCCAGCAGCTTAGCGGACAACGGACAGCAGTTCTTC
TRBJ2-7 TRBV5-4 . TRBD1 CASSLEGTGEGYEQYF TGTGCCAGCAGCTTGGAAGGGACAGGGGAGGGATACGAGCAGTACTTC
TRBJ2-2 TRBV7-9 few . CASSVAGENTGELFF TGTGCCAGCAGCGTTGCCGGGGAGAACACCGGGGAGCTGTTTTTT